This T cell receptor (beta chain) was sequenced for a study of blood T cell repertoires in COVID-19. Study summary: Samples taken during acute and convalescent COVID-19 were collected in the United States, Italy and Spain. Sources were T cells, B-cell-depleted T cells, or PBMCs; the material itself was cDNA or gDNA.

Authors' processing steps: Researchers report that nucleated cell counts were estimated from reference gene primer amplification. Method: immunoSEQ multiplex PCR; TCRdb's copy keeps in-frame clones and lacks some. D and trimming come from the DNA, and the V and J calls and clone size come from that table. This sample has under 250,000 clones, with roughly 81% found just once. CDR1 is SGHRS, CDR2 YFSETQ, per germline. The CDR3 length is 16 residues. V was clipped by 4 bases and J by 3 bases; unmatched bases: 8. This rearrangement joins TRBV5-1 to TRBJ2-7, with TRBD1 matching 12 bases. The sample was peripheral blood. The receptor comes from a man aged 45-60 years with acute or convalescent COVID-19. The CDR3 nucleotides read TGCGCCAGCAGCACATCCGGGACAGGGGGCTTCTACGAGCAGTACTTC. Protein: CASSTSGTGGFYEQYF.